The clone carrying this TCR beta chain was counted at least ten times. The source of the sample is a study of T-cell reconstitution after alpha-beta-depleted transplantation in children. Unique molecular identifiers were incorporated into the prepared TCRbeta library. MiXCR, applied by TCRdb to the PCR reads, yields one record per CDR3 protein. The profile shows over 200,000 distinct CDR3 sequences, approximately 11% of them singletons. Germline V gene lookup returns CDR1 SGHNT and CDR2 YENEEA. The CDR3 covers 15 residues. With V trimmed by 0 bases and J by 2 bases, 1 base remained unmatched. This TCR derives from a child younger than two with acute myeloid leukemia, due to receive a stem cell transplant. The chain couples TRBV11-3 to TRBJ2-7; 10 bases map to TRBD2. The material was PBMCs, obtained before TCRalphabeta/CD19-depleted stem cell transplant. The CDR3 sequence is CASSLDLAGAYEQYF. In DNA, the CDR3 is TGTGCCAGCAGCTTAGATCTAGCGGGAGCCTACGAGCAGTACTTC.